This T cell receptor beta chain was profiled in a study of T cell responses to AZD1222 COVID-19 vaccine. Study overall: Doses given second, at about 4 or about 12 weeks, were pooled. Study conclusions and caveats: Recipients of two AZD1222 doses showed rising Spike-specific TCR breadth and depth. Females made up more of the donors, who were largely white British, and clonal diversity may have come out too low. Repertoire sampling was restricted to post-peak T cell response timepoints.

With regard to this clone: Its specificity is unknown. Other DNA sequences from this sample encode an identical CDR3 as well.

Sequencing was performed with immunoSEQ multiplex PCR; in TCRdb, only in-frame clones are kept and a portion is missing. The data show approximately 120,000 clones, about 89% seen once. Trimming shortened V by 2 bases and J by 4 bases, and 8 bases separated the two germline ends. CDR3 length equals 13 residues. This rearrangement joins TRBV12-3 or TRBV12-4 to TRBJ1-1; D might be TRBD1 (6 bases). The TCR comes from an adult in good health. This specimen was peripheral blood, taken on day 0 of AZD1222 vaccination. The CDR3 DNA reads TGTGCCAGCAGTTTAAAAGGGGGCACTGAAGCTTTCTTT. Translating it yields CASSLKGGTEAFF.